The 14 T cell receptor beta chains listed next were all sequenced from one sample in a study of Ad26.COV2.S vaccination and SARS-CoV-2 variants. The assay was immunoSEQ multiplex PCR, and TCRdb's table has in-frame clones only and misses some. The sample has around 320,000 clones, more than 75% seen once. Treatment: around 19 received Ad26.COV2.S at low or high dose, single or two shots; about 5 received placebo; per-sample allocation not given. Following the first vaccine or placebo injection, samples were taken on day 63. The sample in question was peripheral blood, obtained in a trial of Ad26.COV2.S vaccine versus placebo. These receptors came from a person aged 18-60 years who received the Ad26.COV2.S COVID-19 vaccine or a placebo.

The rearrangement uses TRBV29-1 and TRBJ1-1; D remains ambiguous. Germline values: CDR1 SQVTM, CDR2 ANQGSEA. V shed 3 bases and J shed 0 bases, with 5 bases lying between them. The CDR3 runs 12 residues. CDR3 protein: CSVDFLNTEAFF. CDR3 nucleotides: TGCAGCGTTGATTTCCTGAACACTGAAGCTTTCTTT.

The table lists this clone with a count of one. This chain uses TRBV19 with TRBJ2-7; D is unresolved. CDR1 LNHDA and CDR2 SQIVND come from the germline V gene (reference sequence). The CDR3 consists of 12 residues. Between the trimmed V and J ends, which lost 6 bases and 2 bases, there was a span of 8 bases. CDR3 in amino acids: CASRQPPYEQYF. CDR3 nucleotides: TGTGCCAGTAGACAGCCGCCCTACGAGCAGTACTTC.

The table lists this clone with a few counts. CDR3 protein: CATSDSRAAGNTIYF. CDR3 nucleotide sequence: TGTGCCACCAGTGATAGTCGGGCGGCTGGAAACACCATATATTTT. The gene calls are TRBV24-1 and TRBJ1-3, with D hard to call. V was clipped by 3 bases and J by 2 bases, with 10 bases between them. Germline lookup yields CDR1 KGHDR and CDR2 SFDVKD. The CDR3 covers 15 residues.

This chain links TRBV4-1 with TRBJ1-1; D gene ambiguous. This CDR3 has 15 residues. In germline, CDR1 is MGHRA, CDR2 YSYEKL. The V end lost 0 bases, the J end lost 2 bases, and 10 bases lay between the germline ends. Here the CDR3 reads CASSQEGQPNTEAFF. Written as DNA, the CDR3 is TGCGCCAGCAGCCAAGAAGGCCAGCCTAACACTGAAGCTTTCTTT.

Comment on this clone: One junction end disagrees with the germline gene, perhaps due to a read error. V usage is TRBV7-7 and J usage is TRBJ1-5, with a tentative D call TRBD1 (5 bases). The CDR3 has 16 amino acids. CDR1 and CDR2 from the germline V gene are SSHAT and FNYEAQ (reference sequence). CDR3 bases: TGTGCTAGCAGCTTAGCGCCGGAGGGACGCAATCAGCCCCAGCATTTT. It specifies CASSLAPEGRNQPQHF.

CDR3 residues: CASSYSIAGGYTF. The CDR3, as DNA: TGTGCCAGCAGTTACTCGATTGCCGGTGGCTACACCTTC. The V call is TRBV6-2 or TRBV6-3, the J call TRBJ1-2, with D hard to call. V lost 0 bases, J lost 7 bases, and 9 bases lay in between. The CDR3 extends over 13 amino acids. Germline-derived CDR1 and CDR2 are MNHEY and SVGEGT.

This clone was picked up a small number of times. The chain links TRBV5-4 to TRBJ1-3; D is uncertain. Trimming removed 4 bases at V and 0 bases at J, with 11 bases between. CDR1 is SGHNT, CDR2 YYREEE, per germline (reference sequence). The CDR3 is 15 amino acids. The CDR3 nucleotides are TGTGCCAGCAGCCTGTACAAACACTCTGGAAACACCATATATTTT. This gives the protein CASSLYKHSGNTIYF.

This clone is a singleton in its sample. This rearrangement joins TRBV5-8 to TRBJ2-3; the D gene is possibly TRBD2 (5 bases). V was trimmed by 4 bases and J by 4 bases, leaving 7 bases between them. The germline CDR1 and CDR2 sequences are SGHTS and YDEGEE. CDR3 length: 12 residues. CDR3 bases: TGTGCCAGCAGCCTGCGGGCAGATACGCAGTATTTT. Translated, it gives CASSLRADTQYF.

This clone was detected only once. The chain uses TRBV11-2 and TRBJ1-3; D unresolved. The CDR3 is 16 amino acids. Germline V gene lookup returns CDR1 SGHAT and CDR2 FQNNGV. The V gene lost 5 bases and the J gene lost 0 bases, with 14 bases spanning the gap. The CDR3 coding sequence is TGTGCCAGCAGCCACGGAGGTTTGGGCTCTGGAAACACCATATATTTT. Protein sequence: CASSHGGLGSGNTIYF. The complete variable domain, with remaining parts taken from reference TRBV11-2 and TRBJ1-3, reads EAGVAQSPRYKIIEKRQSVAFWCNPISGHATLYWYQQILGQGPKLLIQFQNNGVVDDSQLPKDRFSAERLKGVDSTLKIQPAKLEDSAVYLCASSHGGLGSGNTIYFGEGSWLTVV.

The rearrangement links TRBV7-9 to TRBJ2-1; D may be TRBD2 (6 bases). Between the trimmed V and J ends, which lost 3 bases and 9 bases, there was a span of 15 bases. The CDR3 loop spans 14 amino acids. Germline lookup yields CDR1 SEHNR and CDR2 FQNEAQ (reference sequence). The CDR3 DNA reads TGTGCCAGCAGCTTCACTAGCCAACCAGGTGAGCAGTTCTTC. Translation gives CASSFTSQPGEQFF. The full variable domain, with the rest looked up from reference TRBV7-9 and TRBJ2-1, is DTGVSQNPRHKITKRGQNVTFRCDPISEHNRLYWYRQTLGQGPEFLTYFQNEAQLEKSRLLSDRFSAERPKGSFSTLEIQRTEQGDSAMYLCASSFTSQPGEQFFGPGTRLTVL.

Here the CDR3 DNA reads TGTGCCAGCAGCCAGGTGCACACCGGGGAGCTGTTTTTT. Translation: CASSQVHTGELFF. V gene TRBV14 combines with J gene TRBJ2-2, with no clear D. The length of the CDR3 is 13 residues. The V end was cut by 3 bases, the J end by 3 bases, with 5 bases between. Germline CDR1 SGHDN, CDR2 FVKESK.

A note on this clone: The sample contains more than one DNA sequence encoding this CDR3. The chain recombines TRBV11-3 with TRBJ2-3, with D possibly matching TRBD2 (6 bases). V lost 1 base, J lost 3 bases, and 14 bases lay in between. Germline CDR1 and CDR2: SGHNT and YENEEA. This CDR3 is 16 amino acids long. CDR3 region: CASSLGTSGRTDTQYF. CDR3 bases: TGTGCCAGCAGCTTAGGGACCAGCGGGCGTACAGATACGCAGTATTTT. The entire variable domain, with the rest obtained from reference TRBV11-3 and TRBJ2-3, is as follows: EAGVVQSPRYKIIEKKQPVAFWCNPISGHNTLYWYLQNLGQGPELLIRYENEEAVDDSQLPKDRFSAERLKGVDSTLKIQPAELGDSAVYLCASSLGTSGRTDTQYFGPGTRLTVL.

V usage is TRBV3-1 (or the pseudogene TRBV3-2) and J usage is TRBJ2-4; TRBD1 might be the D (5 bases). Germline V gene sequence: CDR1 LGHDT, CDR2 YNNKEL (reference sequence). The V gene lost 0 bases and the J gene lost 7 bases, with 13 bases spanning the gap. The CDR3 spans 15 residues. CDR3 nucleotides: TGTGCCAGCAGCCAAGAGTGGGCAGGGATTAACATTCAGTACTTC. This translates into CASSQEWAGINIQYF.

The chain combines TRBV12-5 with TRBJ1-5; D gene ambiguous. The length of the CDR3 is 17 residues. Trimming took 0 bases from V and 5 from J, leaving 17 bases between them. Germline V gives CDR1 LGHNT, CDR2 FRNRAP. The CDR3 loop reads CASGLVWEGRGDQPQHF. The CDR3 DNA follows: TGTGCTAGTGGTTTGGTATGGGAAGGGAGAGGAGATCAGCCCCAGCATTTT.